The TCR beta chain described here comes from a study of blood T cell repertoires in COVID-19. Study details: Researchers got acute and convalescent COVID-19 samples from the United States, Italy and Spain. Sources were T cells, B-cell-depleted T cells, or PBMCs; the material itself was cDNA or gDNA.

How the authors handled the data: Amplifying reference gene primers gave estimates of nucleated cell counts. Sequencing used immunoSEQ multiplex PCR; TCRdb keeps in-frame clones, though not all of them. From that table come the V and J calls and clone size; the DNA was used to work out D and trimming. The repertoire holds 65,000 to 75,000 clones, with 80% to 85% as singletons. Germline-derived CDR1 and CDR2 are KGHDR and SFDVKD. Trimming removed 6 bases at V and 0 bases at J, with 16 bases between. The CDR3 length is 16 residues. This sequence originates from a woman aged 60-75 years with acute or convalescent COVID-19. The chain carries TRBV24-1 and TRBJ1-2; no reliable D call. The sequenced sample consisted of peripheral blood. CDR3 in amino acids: CATSTPVGKSNYGYTF. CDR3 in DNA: TGTGCCACCAGTACACCAGTGGGCAAATCTAACTATGGCTACACCTTC.